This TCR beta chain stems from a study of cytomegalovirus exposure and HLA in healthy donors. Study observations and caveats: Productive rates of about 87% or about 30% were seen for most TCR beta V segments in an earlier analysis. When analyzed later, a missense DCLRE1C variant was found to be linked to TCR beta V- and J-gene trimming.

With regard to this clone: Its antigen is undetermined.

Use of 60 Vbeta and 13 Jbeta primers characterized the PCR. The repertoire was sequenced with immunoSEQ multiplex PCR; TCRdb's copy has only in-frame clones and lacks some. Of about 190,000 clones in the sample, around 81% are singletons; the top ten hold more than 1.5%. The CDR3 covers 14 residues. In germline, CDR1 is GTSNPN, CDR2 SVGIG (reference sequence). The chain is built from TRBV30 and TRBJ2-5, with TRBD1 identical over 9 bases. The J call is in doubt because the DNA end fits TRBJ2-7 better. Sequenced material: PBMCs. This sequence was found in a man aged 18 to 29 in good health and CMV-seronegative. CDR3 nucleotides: TGTGCCTGGGACTCGGGACAGGGAGCCTACGAGCAGTACTTC. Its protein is CAWDSGQGAYEQYF.